Below are 20 T cell receptor beta chains sequenced from a single sample in a study of blood T cell repertoires in COVID-19 (TCRdb year 2020). The library was generated by the immunoSEQ multiplex PCR assay. The source is immuneACCESS, and TCRdb retained only in-frame sequences with V and J called. Part of the clones is not carried over; for the studies checked, unresolved V genes explain less than half of this, and the remainder is unexplained. Across this sample there are about 270,000 clones, with about 82% seen only once. The ten largest account for over 7.5% of the sample. Sequencing used PBMCs or T cells enriched from blood (not recorded which). The receptors derive from a woman in her forties or fifties with acute COVID-19.

The chain joins TRBV5-1 to TRBJ1-1; 8 positions agree with TRBD1. CDR1 is SGHRS and CDR2 is YFSETQ in the germline V gene. The CDR3 sequence is 14 residues long. Trimming cost V 7 bases and J 5 bases; bases outside gene matches: 10. The CDR3 sequence is CASGQGARGTEAFF. The DNA of the CDR3 is TGCGCCAGCGGTCAGGGGGCGCGGGGGACTGAAGCTTTCTTT. The full variable domain, with the rest looked up from reference TRBV5-1 and TRBJ1-1, is KAGVTQTPRYLIKTRGQQVTLSCSPISGHRSVSWYQQTPGQGLQFLFEYFSETQRNKGNFPGRFSGRQFSNSRSEMNVSTLELGDSALYLCASGQGARGTEAFFGQGTRLTVV.

The chain couples TRBV3-1 (or the pseudogene TRBV3-2) to TRBJ2-7; 7 bases are shared with TRBD1. The CDR3 has 13 amino acids. The V gene end was trimmed by 2 bases and the J gene end by 3 bases; junction bases not matched to a gene: 1. From germline, CDR1 is LGHDT and CDR2 YNNKEL (reference sequence). This CDR3 reads CASSQQGVYEQYF. The CDR3 region has the DNA TGTGCCAGCAGCCAACAGGGGGTCTACGAGCAGTACTTC.

In its sample, this clone was seen once. V usage is TRBV7-6 and J usage is TRBJ2-2; TRBD2 is a possible D gene (5 bases). The V gene's germline CDR1 is SGHVS and CDR2 FNYEAQ. Deletions cut 5 bases from V and 5 bases from J, with 24 bases between. The length of the CDR3 is 18 residues. This CDR3 reads CASSLGQNPPRGTGELFF. The CDR3 coding sequence is TGTGCCAGCAGCCTCGGCCAAAACCCGCCTAGAGGGACCGGGGAGCTGTTTTTT. The whole variable domain, remainder taken from reference TRBV7-6 and TRBJ2-2, is GAGVSQSPRYKVTKRGQDVALRCDPISGHVSLYWYRQALGQGPEFLTYFNYEAQQDKSGLPNDRFSAERPEGSISTLTIQRTEQRDSAMYRCASSLGQNPPRGTGELFFGEGSRLTVL.

The V gene is TRBV7-8, the J gene TRBJ1-1; no firm D call. The CDR3 extends over 15 amino acids. CDR1 SGHVS and CDR2 FQNEAQ come from the germline V gene. The V end was cut by 2 bases, the J end by 6 bases, with 16 bases between. CDR3 nucleotides: TGTGCCAGCAGCTTACTTGGAGATATCCCGTCTGAAGCTTTCTTT. Its translation is CASSLLGDIPSEAFF.

This clone was seen more than once but under ten times. The V and J genes are TRBV11-3 and TRBJ2-2, with D hard to call. V shed 1 base and J shed 1 base, with 7 bases lying between them. The CDR3 covers 15 residues. From germline, CDR1 is SGHNT and CDR2 YENEEA. In nucleotides, the CDR3 is TGTGCCAGCAGCTTAGGGCAGGTGAACACCGGGGAGCTGTTTTTT. Protein product: CASSLGQVNTGELFF.

The CDR3 nucleotides read TGTGCCAGCAGCTACCGGGACAGGGACACTGAAGCTTTCTTT. Its protein is CASSYRDRDTEAFF. The rearrangement joins TRBV7-8 to TRBJ1-1, with TRBD1 identical over 9 bases. With 4 bases clipped from V and 3 bases from J, the junction kept 3 bases outside the gene matches. This CDR3 has 14 residues. The germline gives CDR1 SGHVS, CDR2 FQNEAQ.

The rearrangement uses TRBV7-2 and TRBJ1-2; D gene unclear. V was cut by 4 bases and J by 1 base, with 10 bases left in between. Germline V gene lookup returns CDR1 SGHTA and CDR2 FQGNSA. This CDR3 spans 14 amino acids. CDR3 region: CASSSTVINYGYTF. In nucleotides, the CDR3 is TGTGCCAGCAGCTCTACAGTGATTAACTATGGCTACACCTTC. The variable domain in full, with the rest retrieved from reference TRBV7-2 and TRBJ1-2, is GAGVSQSPSNKVTEKGKDVELRCDPISGHTALYWYRQSLGQGLEFLIYFQGNSAPDKSGLPSDRFSAERTGGSVSTLTIQRTQQEDSAVYLCASSSTVINYGYTFGSGTRLTVV.

This chain links TRBV18 with TRBJ1-3, with D hard to call. This CDR3 spans 13 amino acids. Between the trimmed V and J ends, which lost 4 bases and 3 bases, there was a span of 7 bases. Per germline, CDR1 KGHSH and CDR2 LQKENI. CDR3: CASSLEGGNTIYF. As DNA, the CDR3 is TGTGCCAGCTCACTGGAGGGTGGAAACACCATATATTTT.

This clone was counted between two and nine times. This chain connects TRBV18 to TRBJ1-5; D perhaps matches TRBD1 (5 bases). Germline assignment: CDR1 KGHSH and CDR2 LQKENI. Trimming removed 5 bases at V and 7 bases at J, with 15 bases between. The length of the CDR3 is 14 residues. Here the CDR3 reads CASSSSSGEQPQHF. The CDR3 DNA follows: TGTGCCAGCTCAAGTTCCTCGGGGGAGCAGCCCCAGCATTTT. The whole variable domain, remainder taken from reference TRBV18 and TRBJ1-5, is NAGVMQNPRHLVRRRGQEARLRCSPMKGHSHVYWYRQLPEEGLKFMVYLQKENIIDESGMPKERFSAEFPKEGPSILRIQQVVRGDSAAYFCASSSSSGEQPQHFGDGTRLSIL.

The chain is built from TRBV5-1 and TRBJ2-1, with D uncertain. V shed 0 bases and J shed 8 bases, with 6 bases lying between them. CDR1 and CDR2 from the germline V gene are SGHRS and YFSETQ. CDR3 size: 12 residues. Written as DNA, the CDR3 is TGCGCCAGCAGCTTGGGCGAGTATGAGCAGTTCTTC. Protein: CASSLGEYEQFF.

The V gene is TRBV6-1, the J gene TRBJ1-5; D is unclear. CDR1 and CDR2 from the germline V gene are MNHNS and SASEGT. The CDR3 covers 13 residues. Trimming shortened V by 2 bases and J by 6 bases, and 8 bases separated the two germline ends. The CDR3 nucleotides are TGTGCCAGCAGTGAATTGCGGGGTCAGCCCCAGCATTTT. Translating it yields CASSELRGQPQHF.

A few counts support this clone. The V and J genes are TRBV4-3 and TRBJ2-7; TRBD1 might be the D (6 bases). V was clipped by 2 bases and J by 0 bases, with 11 bases between them. Germline-derived CDR1 and CDR2 are LGHNA and YSLEER. The CDR3 contains 15 residues. The CDR3 nucleotides are TGCGCCAGCAGCCAACATGACAGGAGCTCCTACGAGCAGTACTTC. Protein sequence: CASSQHDRSSYEQYF.

The chain is built from TRBV13 and TRBJ2-1, with D hard to call. V lost 1 base to trimming and J lost 6 bases, with 16 bases between them. The CDR3 is made up of 16 amino acids. Per germline, CDR1 PRHDT and CDR2 FYEKMQ (reference sequence). The CDR3 region has the DNA TGTGCCAGCAGCTTAGTCGGCGGCCGTAACCTCAATGAGCAGTTCTTC. Translating gives CASSLVGGRNLNEQFF.

The genes are TRBV2 and TRBJ1-5; TRBD1 agrees at 10 bases. The germline V gene encodes CDR1 SNHLY and CDR2 FYNNEI. This CDR3 spans 15 amino acids. The V segment lost 6 bases and the J segment 6 bases; nucleotides outside the gene matches: 8. CDR3 in DNA: TGTGCCAGCAGGGTGACAGGGGGCGGTGGTCAGCCCCAGCATTTT. Its translation is CASRVTGGGGQPQHF.

As regards this clone: The sample holds other DNA sequences that translate to the same CDR3. The rearrangement uses TRBV19 and TRBJ2-7; TRBD1 might be the D (6 bases). This CDR3 has 13 amino acids. V lost 4 bases, J lost 2 bases, and 9 bases lay in between. From germline, CDR1 is LNHDA and CDR2 SQIVND (reference sequence). The CDR3 loop is CASSTTGAYEQYF. DNA for the CDR3: TGTGCCAGTAGTACGACAGGAGCCTACGAGCAGTACTTC.

V and J are TRBV7-9 and TRBJ2-5, with 8 bases identical to TRBD2. Germline values: CDR1 SEHNR, CDR2 FQNEAQ (reference sequence). CDR3 length: 15 amino acids. Losses at the gene ends were 3 bases for V and 1 base for J; bases not matched to a gene: 4. The CDR3 region is CASSFLAGPQETQYF. The CDR3 DNA sequence: TGTGCCAGCAGCTTCCTAGCGGGTCCCCAAGAGACCCAGTACTTC.

J is TRBJ1-3 and V is TRBV5-5; unclear D gene. V lost 0 bases, J lost 0 bases, and 16 bases lay in between. CDR1 and CDR2 (germline): SGHKS, YYEKEE (reference sequence). The length of the CDR3 is 18 residues. The CDR3 spells CASSLVRSAPDSGNTIYF. The CDR3 coding sequence is TGTGCCAGCAGCTTGGTGCGATCAGCGCCCGACTCTGGAAACACCATATATTTT.

V is TRBV7-2 and J is TRBJ2-2; D is possibly TRBD1 (6 bases). The CDR3 consists of 15 residues. V lost 5 bases, J lost 5 bases, and 15 bases lay in between. Germline-derived CDR1 and CDR2 are SGHTA and FQGNSA. CDR3 protein: CASSQYRDGTGELFF. CDR3 DNA sequence: TGTGCCAGCAGCCAATACAGGGATGGGACCGGGGAGCTGTTTTTT.

V usage is TRBV19 and J usage is TRBJ1-2, with D unresolved. The CDR3 sequence is 14 residues long. The V gene's germline CDR1 is LNHDA and CDR2 SQIVND (reference sequence). V was pared by 8 bases and J by 2 bases, with 15 bases between. CDR3 bases: TGTGCCAGTCAACTAATAGGCCGCAACTATGGCTACACCTTC. Amino acid sequence: CASQLIGRNYGYTF.

The chain links TRBV7-2 to TRBJ2-7; D may be TRBD2 (5 bases). The CDR3 runs to 14 residues. Germline V gene data show CDR1 as SGHTA and CDR2 as FQGNSA. V was shortened by 4 bases and J by 2 bases, with 12 bases between the two germline ends. DNA for the CDR3: TGTGCCAGCAGCTCCCAACTAGAAGCCTACGAGCAGTACTTC. Its protein is CASSSQLEAYEQYF.